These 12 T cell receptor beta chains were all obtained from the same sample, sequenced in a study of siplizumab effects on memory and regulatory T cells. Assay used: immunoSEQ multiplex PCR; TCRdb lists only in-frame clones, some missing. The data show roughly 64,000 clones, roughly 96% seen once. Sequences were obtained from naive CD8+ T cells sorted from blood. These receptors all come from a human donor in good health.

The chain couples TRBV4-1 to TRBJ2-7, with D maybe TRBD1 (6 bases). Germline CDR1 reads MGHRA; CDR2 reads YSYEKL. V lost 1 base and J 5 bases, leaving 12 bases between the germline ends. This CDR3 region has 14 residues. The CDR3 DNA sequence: TGCGCCAGCAGCCAAGTTACAGGGATGCACGAGCAGTACTTC. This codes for CASSQVTGMHEQYF.

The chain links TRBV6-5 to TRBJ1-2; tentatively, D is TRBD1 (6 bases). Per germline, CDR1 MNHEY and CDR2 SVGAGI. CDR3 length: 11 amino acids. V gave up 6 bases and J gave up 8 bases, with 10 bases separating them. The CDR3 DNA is TGTGCCAGCAGGCAGGGGTTAGGCTACACCTTC. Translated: CASRQGLGYTF.

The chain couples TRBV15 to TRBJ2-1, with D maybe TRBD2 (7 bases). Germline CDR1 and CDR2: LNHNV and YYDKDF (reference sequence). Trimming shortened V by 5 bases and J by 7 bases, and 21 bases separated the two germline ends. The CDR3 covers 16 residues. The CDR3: CATSSPRGGALNEQFF. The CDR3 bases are TGTGCCACCAGCTCCCCTAGGGGGGGGGCCTTGAATGAGCAGTTCTTC.

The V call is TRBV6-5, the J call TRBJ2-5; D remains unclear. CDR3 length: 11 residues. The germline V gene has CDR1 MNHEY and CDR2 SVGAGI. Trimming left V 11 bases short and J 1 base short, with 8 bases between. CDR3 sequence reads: CAARTQETQYF. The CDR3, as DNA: TGTGCCGCCCGGACCCAAGAGACCCAGTACTTC.

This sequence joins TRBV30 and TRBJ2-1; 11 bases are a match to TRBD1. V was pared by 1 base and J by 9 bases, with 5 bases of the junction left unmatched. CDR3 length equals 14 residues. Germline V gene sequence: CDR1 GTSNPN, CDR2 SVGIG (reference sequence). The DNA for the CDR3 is TGTGCCTGGAGTGACGGACAGGGGGCTGTTGAGCAGTTCTTC. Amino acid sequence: CAWSDGQGAVEQFF.

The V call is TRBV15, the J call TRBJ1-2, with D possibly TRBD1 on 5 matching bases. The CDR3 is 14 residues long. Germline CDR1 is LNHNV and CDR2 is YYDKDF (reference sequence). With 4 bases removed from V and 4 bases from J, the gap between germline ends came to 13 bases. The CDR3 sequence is CATSMRGGGYGYTF. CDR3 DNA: TGTGCCACCAGCATGCGGGGTGGGGGCTATGGCTACACCTTC. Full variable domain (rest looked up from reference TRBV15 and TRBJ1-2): DAMVIQNPRYQVTQFGKPVTLSCSQTLNHNVMYWYQQKSSQAPKLLFHYYDKDFNNEADTPDNFQSRRPNTSFCFLDIRSPGLGDTAMYLCATSMRGGGYGYTFGSGTRLTVV.

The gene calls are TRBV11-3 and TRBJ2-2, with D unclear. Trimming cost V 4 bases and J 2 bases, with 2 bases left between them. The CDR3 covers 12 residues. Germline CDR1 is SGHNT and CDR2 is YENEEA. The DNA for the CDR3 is TGTGCCAGCAGCTATAACACCGGGGAGCTGTTTTTT. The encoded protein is CASSYNTGELFF. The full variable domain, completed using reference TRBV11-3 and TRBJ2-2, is EAGVVQSPRYKIIEKKQPVAFWCNPISGHNTLYWYLQNLGQGPELLIRYENEEAVDDSQLPKDRFSAERLKGVDSTLKIQPAELGDSAVYLCASSYNTGELFFGEGSRLTVL.

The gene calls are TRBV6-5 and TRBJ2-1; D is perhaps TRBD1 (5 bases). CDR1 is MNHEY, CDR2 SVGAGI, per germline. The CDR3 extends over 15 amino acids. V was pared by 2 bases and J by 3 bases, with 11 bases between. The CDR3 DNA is TGTGCCAGCAGTTACGGGCAGGGCGGCTACAATGAGCAGTTCTTC. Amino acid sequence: CASSYGQGGYNEQFF.

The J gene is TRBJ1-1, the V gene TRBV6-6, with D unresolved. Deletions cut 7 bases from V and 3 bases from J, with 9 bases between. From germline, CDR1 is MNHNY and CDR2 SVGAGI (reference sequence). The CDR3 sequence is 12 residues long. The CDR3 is CASNLPDTEAFF. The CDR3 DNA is TGTGCCAGCAACCTCCCGGACACTGAAGCTTTCTTT.

CDR3 protein: CASSFRLAGGKYNEQFF. The CDR3 DNA follows: TGTGCCAGCAGCTTCCGACTAGCGGGGGGGAAATACAATGAGCAGTTCTTC. This rearrangement joins TRBV7-3 to TRBJ2-1; 14 positions agree with TRBD2. There are 17 residues in the CDR3. J gave up 4 bases and V 3 bases, and 5 bases lay outside the gene matches. CDR1 SGHTA and CDR2 FQGTGA come from the germline V gene.

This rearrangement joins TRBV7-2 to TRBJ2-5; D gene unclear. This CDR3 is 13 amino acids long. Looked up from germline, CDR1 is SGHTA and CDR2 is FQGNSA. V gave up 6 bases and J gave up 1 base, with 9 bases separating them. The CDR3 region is CASRLGIQETQYF. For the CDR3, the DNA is TGTGCCAGCAGACTCGGCATCCAAGAGACCCAGTACTTC.

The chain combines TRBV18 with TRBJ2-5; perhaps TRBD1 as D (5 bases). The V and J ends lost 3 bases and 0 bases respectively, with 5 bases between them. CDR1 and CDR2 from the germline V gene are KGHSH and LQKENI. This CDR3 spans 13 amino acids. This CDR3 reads CASSPDNQETQYF. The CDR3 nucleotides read TGTGCCAGCTCACCGGACAACCAAGAGACCCAGTACTTC.